The source of this T cell receptor (beta chain) is a study of cytomegalovirus exposure and HLA in healthy donors (dated by TCRdb to about 2017). General notes on the study: According to an earlier analysis of 587 of the donors, 150 million to 200 million T cells yielded 90 million to 140 million unique TCR beta sequences and roughly 280 Gb of sequence data. An early release covering around 630 HLA-typed donors comprised roughly 300 gigabases of sequencing data and 85 million or so unique TCR sequences. Of the 398 genotyped donors, 81% were placed in the genetic ancestry cluster associated with self-reported Caucasian donors. The study was designed to test whether signatures of past pathogen exposure could be identified by cataloging public T cell receptors. Using immunosequencing, the study profiled T cell repertoires from approximately 700 subjects and related those repertoires to cytomegalovirus serostatus. Besides the first cohort of 500 to 700 subjects, a separate validation cohort made up of over 100 different subjects was used. To predict cytomegalovirus infection status, the study combined high-throughput TCR immunosequencing, statistical association of individual TCRs with disease status, and machine learning. To study patterns of TCR occurrence, a later analysis re-analyzed previously published TCR beta repertoires from hundreds of donors and added high-resolution HLA genotyping. The later analysis used no new phenotypic data to find candidate immune exposures, relying instead on TCR beta sequences and their occurrence across donors. An earlier analysis of a few hundred of the donors applied high-throughput TCR beta sequencing to assess whether each TCR beta V gene segment acted as functional or pseudogenic. Donor age, sex, ethnicity and CMV serostatus were compiled alongside the repertoire data. A later genetic analysis took genome-wide SNP genotypes for about 55% of the 666 donors and used that subset as a discovery cohort. All discovery cohort repertoires had been generated on a single sequencing platform. Both class I and class II loci were covered by HLA typing, at four-digit resolution. Typing coverage differed by locus: A, B, C, DRB1 and DQB1 were typed in roughly 620-630 donors, DQA1 in about 560, DPA1 in around 580, and DPB1 in just under 490. A handful of DR-DQ haplotypes were handled as single units for association and clustering because linkage in the cohort was strong. Across 398 genotyped donors of the cohort, an average of about 240,000 unique TCR beta nucleotide sequences per donor were sequenced, and roughly 20% of those sequences were non-productive. The study at large found these results: A later analysis found that TCR association rates varied across HLA loci, with DRB1 alleles showing the most associated TCRs and HLA-C alleles the fewest. In a later analysis, HLA-associated TCR beta chains showed more clonal expansion and lower generation probabilities than non-associated chains that were equally common. Roughly uniform sequencing depth across donors was assumed in presence/absence analyses, although this assumption may not hold. The authors suggested that the approach could potentially be extended to other disease states and immunological phenotypes. When HLA alleles, especially DR and DQ, strongly co-occurred, attributing TCR associations to individual alleles was difficult. The only immune exposure information available for the cohort was CMV serostatus. The study listed over 150 TCR beta chains as associated with cytomegalovirus. Only TCR beta chains were sequenced in this cohort, and the absence of alpha or paired-chain data limited detectable features. Some IMGT-functional V segments, including TRBV6-2 and TRBV6-3, could not be told apart with the 87-base-pair reads, so those segments were excluded. A further reported finding was that TCR beta sequences accurately predicted the HLA-A and HLA-B alleles for most subjects in the first cohort. The classifier was reported to diagnose cytomegalovirus status with high specificity and sensitivity in both the original and validation cohorts. In vitro tests confirmed that a few of the cytomegalovirus-associated TCR beta chains recognize cytomegalovirus antigens. In an earlier analysis of fewer than 700 of the donors, most TCR beta V segments appeared in productive rearrangements about 90% or about 30% of the time, broadly matching IMGT annotations. Correlated functional status among segregating V segments might reflect linkage disequilibrium, but an unknown experimental factor could not be ruled out. A later genetic analysis associated a missense DCLRE1C variant with V-gene and J-gene trimming of TCR beta chains, and an independent cohort replicated the association. The earlier analysis of approximately 590 of the donors excluded some 16 rarely observed V segments, including chromosome 9 orphons, because counts were too low. Specific HLA alleles were associated with around 18,000 TCR beta sequences at a false discovery rate of 0.05 in a later analysis. A cluster of highly shared sequence variants was judged likely to represent a technical artifact of the sequencing pipeline. While some public TCRs were present in many individuals, most TCR sequences turned up only very rarely across donors. In a later analysis, several top co-occurrence clusters were reported to appear linked to parvovirus B19, influenza, CMV and Epstein-Barr virus. In a later analysis, most CMV-associated TCR beta chains were found to appear HLA-restricted, with HLA associations seemingly driven largely by CMV exposure. Because some donors lacked HLA typing at each locus, the association tests relied only on the typed subset. According to a later genetic analysis, donors in an Asian-associated ancestry cluster had fewer N-insertions in productive TCRs than the approximately 690-donor mean.

The CDR3 covers 16 residues, taking in both the cysteine and the phenylalanine. Just the 48-base CDR3 DNA is kept, in frame starting at base 1. V ends up 4 bases short and J 1 base short, with an unmatched junction base count of 7. Looking up the germline V gene yields CDR1 SGHVS and CDR2 FQNEAQ. The cohort was made up of 666 healthy bone marrow donors. All cohort members were sampled while nominally healthy, although unrecorded immune exposures were likely present. The donor was CMV seronegative and was included in the group of around 320 seronegative cohort members. A peripheral blood sample was collected from each donor, and TCR beta sequencing was performed on peripheral blood mononuclear cells. The Qiagen DNeasy Blood Extraction Kit was used to extract genomic DNA from the blood cell samples. The receptor library was made with the immunoSEQ multiplex PCR assay. For the multiplex PCR, a mixture combining 60 forward primers for TCR Vbeta segments and 13 reverse primers for TCR Jbeta segments was used. A multiplex PCR assay on genomic DNA amplified the CDR3 region of rearranged TCR beta genes. Amplified TCR beta libraries were sequenced as 87-base-pair reads on the Illumina HiSeq System. In the original analysis: Across the roughly 640 repertoires, a later analysis counted roughly 77 million unique TCR beta chains, approximately 12 million of which were shared by at least two donors. Raw reads were error-corrected and collapsed into unique sequences with a nearest-neighbor algorithm that merged closely related sequences to remove PCR and sequencing errors. To assign V, D and J gene segments, CDR3 sequences were aligned to IMGT reference sequences. Each retained sequence needed at least a six-nucleotide match to both a V gene segment and a J gene segment. Rearrangements were called productive when the CDR3 lacked stop codons and stayed in frame with V and J; all others were non-productive. Following IMGT convention, CDR3 was defined as the stretch from the second conserved V-encoded cysteine to the conserved J-encoded phenylalanine. In an earlier analysis of more than 550 of the donors, sequences lacking an unambiguous match to a single V gene segment were excluded. In an earlier analysis of around 590 of the donors, a V segment was called functional when productive rearrangements were above 56.7%, and segregating when the standard deviation between donors exceeded 5%. To diagnose cytomegalovirus status from the catalog of TCR beta chain sequences, a statistical classification framework was built. A later analysis assigned V and J genes by comparing TCR nucleotide sequences with IMGT/GENE-DB human TR gene sequences. Using the TCRdist pipeline, a later analysis assigned CDR3 sequences along with most-parsimonious VDJ recombination scenarios. A later analysis defined each TCR beta chain by its CDR3 amino acid sequence plus V-gene family, and excluded reads lacking a unique V-gene family. To address suspected cross-contamination and a sequencing artifact, a later analysis removed around 590 highly shared, low-generation-probability nucleotide sequences. A later analysis calculated a clonal expansion index for each public chain from normalized within-repertoire ranks of inferred template counts. Generation probabilities in a later analysis came from a VDJ recombination model fitted to out-of-frame rearrangements, and those results were checked against IGoR. A later analysis scored TCR-TCR, TCR-HLA and TCR-CMV co-occurrence with hypergeometric tests, applying a repertoire-size bias correction to TCR pairs. To estimate false discovery rates, a later analysis permuted the HLA or CMV assignments 20 times. A later analysis grouped co-occurring TCRs with DBSCAN, adding TCRdist sequence similarity when clustering within HLA-allele-positive subsets. Co-occurrence clustering excluded repertoires with fewer than 30,000 or more than 120,000 public chains, plus five with anomalous nucleotide sharing. The clones in this table, taken by TCRdb from immuneACCESS, are in-frame only. Not every clone is retained; where verified, under half of the shortfall comes from an unresolved V gene, and the cause of the rest is unknown. V and J calls and clone size come straight from that table; D and trimming were deduced from the DNA. This sample has 90,000 to 110,000 clones in its table, and more than 70% of those were observed once. The ten largest clonotypes hold about 2.2% of the sample.

For this clone: No cognate antigen has been identified for it. Per-base qualities were not stored, and no clone one base away is much larger.

The TCR sequence derives from a man younger than 45 in good health and CMV-seronegative. The sample was PBMCs. Recombination linked TRBV7-8 to TRBJ1-5; 7 bases in the middle match TRBD1. The nucleotide sequence is given as TGTGCCAGCAGCTCCGACAGGGCTGGAAGCAATCAGCCCCAGCATTTT. Its translation reads: CASSSDRAGSNQPQHF.